Each of the 20 T cell receptor beta chains below was sequenced from the same sample in a study of blood T cells in healthy people across ages. It was with a sample-barcoded 5' primer and a J-beta primer mix that a second PCR of roughly 7 to 12 cycles was run. Using its own MiXCR run on the 5' RACE reads, TCRdb lists one record per CDR3 protein. Of about 640,000 distinct CDR3 sequences in the sample, roughly three fifths are singletons; the top ten hold 30% to 40%. Sequenced: blood. The receptor set was obtained from a man aged 55 to 70 in good health.

V is TRBV6-2 or TRBV6-3 and J is TRBJ1-5; no clear D gene. The CDR3 spans 15 residues. Trimming removed 2 bases at V and 0 bases at J, with 8 bases between. Germline V gene lookup returns CDR1 MNHEY and CDR2 SVGEGT. The CDR3 DNA follows: TGTGCCAGCAGTTACGGAGCTAATAGCAATCAGCCCCAGCATTTT. Protein sequence: CASSYGANSNQPQHF.

The chain uses TRBV6-1 and TRBJ2-3, with 8 positions matching TRBD2. Trimming removed 1 base from V and 8 bases from J; junction bases left unmatched: 14. Germline values: CDR1 MNHNS, CDR2 SASEGT. This CDR3 comprises 17 residues. The CDR3 here is CASSEEVAGLHRVTQYF. The CDR3, as DNA: TGTGCCAGCAGTGAAGAGGTAGCGGGGCTGCACAGGGTTACGCAGTATTTT.

V usage is TRBV2 and J usage is TRBJ2-7; D possibly corresponds to TRBD1 (6 bases). CDR1 is SNHLY, CDR2 FYNNEI, per germline. The CDR3 sequence is 13 residues long. Trimming removed 6 bases at V and 6 bases at J, with 15 bases between. CDR3 DNA: TGTGCCAGCAGCGTGGACAGTGGTACCGAGCAGTACTTC. Its protein product is CASSVDSGTEQYF.

V is TRBV7-2 and J is TRBJ2-2, with 9 bases identical to TRBD1. The CDR3 sequence is 15 residues long. Per germline, CDR1 SGHTA and CDR2 FQGNSA. V was clipped by 5 bases and J by 3 bases; unmatched bases: 4. The CDR3 DNA sequence: TGTGCCAGCAGCGCGGGACAGGGATACACCGGGGAGCTGTTTTTT. It is translated as CASSAGQGYTGELFF.

Points on this clonotype: Compared with germline, one end of the junction differs, possibly owing to a read error. V usage is TRBV7-2 and J usage is TRBJ1-4, with 7 bases aligning to TRBD1. This CDR3 comprises 14 residues. Germline loops: CDR1 SGHTA, CDR2 FQGNSA. CDR3 amino acids: CASSTTGNNEKLFF. The CDR3, as DNA: TGTGCCAGCAGCACGACAGGGAATAATGAAAAGCTGTTTTTT.

The rearrangement joins TRBV10-3 to TRBJ2-7, with a tentative D call TRBD1 (6 bases). Germline loops: CDR1 ENHRY, CDR2 SYGVKD. The germline V and J ends were trimmed by 0 bases and 4 bases, with 13 bases remaining between them. This CDR3 contains 15 residues. The CDR3 DNA reads as TGTGCCATCAGTGAGTCAGGGGGAGTTTTTTACGAGCAGTACTTC. This sequence encodes CAISESGGVFYEQYF.

Only a few counts were recorded for this clonotype. An end of the junction does not agree with germline; a read error may underlie this. This chain connects TRBV11-3 to TRBJ2-1; a possible D gene is TRBD2 (5 bases). Germline values: CDR1 SGHNT, CDR2 YENEEA. There are 13 residues in the CDR3. Here the CDR3 DNA reads TGTGCCAGCAGCTTAGTGCCCAGCGGTGCGCAGTTCTTT. It encodes CASSLVPSGAQFF.

The rearrangement joins TRBV25-1 to TRBJ2-5; D is perhaps TRBD1 (6 bases). Per germline, CDR1 MGHDK and CDR2 SYGVNS. The CDR3 consists of 14 residues. Between the trimmed V and J ends, which lost 3 bases and 2 bases, there was a span of 10 bases. The CDR3 DNA sequence: TGTGCCAGCAGTGATTTCAGGGGTCAAGAGACCCAGTACTTC. Protein sequence: CASSDFRGQETQYF.

This clonotype has just one count. The chain carries TRBV11-2 and TRBJ2-5, with no clear D. Judging by the DNA end, TRBJ2-7 fits better; the J call may be wrong. Looked up from germline, CDR1 is SGHAT and CDR2 is FQNNGV. The CDR3 is made up of 16 amino acids. Here the CDR3 reads CASSLDYSPIRDEQYF. CDR3 coding DNA: TGTGCCAGCAGCTTAGATTATTCCCCGATTCGGGACGAGCAGTACTTC.

V usage is TRBV3-1 and J usage is TRBJ2-7; 8 bases line up with TRBD2. The CDR3 spans 14 residues. The trim removed 1 base at V and 5 bases at J, leaving 4 bases unmatched. Germline assignment: CDR1 LGHDT and CDR2 YNNKEL (reference sequence). The CDR3 bases are TGTGCCAGCAGCCAAGGAGGACTAGCCGACGAGCAGTACTTC. Amino acid sequence: CASSQGGLADEQYF.

The J gene is TRBJ2-5, the V gene TRBV21-1; whether TRBD2, the table's D call, matches the DNA was not checked. TRBV21-1 is shown as a pseudogene. This CDR3 has 14 residues. The CDR3 sequence: CASRGQDDQETQYF. The CDR3 DNA is TGTGCCAGCAGAGGGCAGGACGACCAAGAGACCCAGTACTTC.

In its sample, this clonotype was seen a few times. The rearrangement uses TRBV20-1 and TRBJ2-6; D ambiguous. The CDR3 runs to 12 residues. Looked up from germline, CDR1 is DFQATT and CDR2 is SNEGSKA (reference sequence). V was shortened by 4 bases and J by 1 base, with 2 bases between the two germline ends. The CDR3 nucleotides are TGCAGTGCTACATCTGGGGCCAACGTCCTGACTTTC. It translates to CSATSGANVLTF.

The chain recombines TRBV20-1 with TRBJ1-2, with D possibly being TRBD1 (5 bases). V lost 4 bases and J lost 11, with 20 bases in between. Germline V gene lookup returns CDR1 DFQATT and CDR2 SNEGSKA (reference sequence). This CDR3 region has 13 residues. For the CDR3, the DNA is TGCAGTGCTACCCAACCCGGGGGAATGGGGTACACCTTC. It is translated as CSATQPGGMGYTF.

In DNA form, the CDR3 reads TGTGCCAGCAGTGACGGACAGGGTTACGAGCAGTACTTC. Its translation: CASSDGQGYEQYF. The V call is TRBV6-6, the J call TRBJ2-7; 8 bases match TRBD1. This CDR3 is 13 amino acids long. V lost 5 bases, J lost 4 bases, and 4 bases stayed unmatched. The germline V gene has CDR1 MNHNY and CDR2 SVGAGI (reference sequence).

The V call is TRBV20-1, the J call TRBJ1-4, with TRBD1 matching 7 bases. The V segment lost 6 bases and the J segment 6 bases; nucleotides outside the gene matches: 7. The germline CDR1 and CDR2 sequences are DFQATT and SNEGSKA (reference sequence). The length of the CDR3 is 13 residues. The CDR3 spells CSATGDRDEKLFF. The DNA for the CDR3 is TGCAGTGCCACAGGGGACCGTGATGAAAAACTGTTTTTT.

J is TRBJ2-5 and V is TRBV7-9, with D perhaps TRBD2 (7 bases). Between the trimmed V and J ends, which lost 4 bases and 4 bases, there was a span of 16 bases. The CDR3 has 15 residues. Germline assignment: CDR1 SEHNR and CDR2 FQNEAQ (reference sequence). The CDR3 loop reads CASSSNGGARETQYF. CDR3 DNA sequence: TGTGCCAGCAGCTCAAATGGGGGGGCCCGAGAGACCCAGTACTTC.

This clonotype has just a few counts. A junction end diverges from the germline sequence, so it may reflect a read error. The chain recombines TRBV5-1 with TRBJ2-2, with D hard to call. The CDR3 length is 12 residues. Germline CDR1 reads SGHRS; CDR2 reads YFSETQ. CDR3 DNA sequence: TGTGCCAGCAGTTCGAACACCGGGGAGCTGTTTTTT. This encodes CASSSNTGELFF.

The table lists this clonotype with a few counts. V and J are TRBV20-1 and TRBJ1-2, with no clear D. The CDR3 loop spans 11 amino acids. V was shortened by 5 bases and J by 7 bases, with 11 bases between the two germline ends. Germline assignment: CDR1 DFQATT and CDR2 SNEGSKA (reference sequence). The CDR3 coding sequence is TGCAGTGCTCCCACGACTGCTGGCTACACCTTC. Residues: CSAPTTAGYTF.

This chain links TRBV11-1 with TRBJ1-2, with a possible D match to TRBD1 (5 bases). V gave up 8 bases and J gave up 0 bases, with 16 bases separating them. The CDR3 spans 15 residues. Germline CDR1 reads SGHAT; CDR2 reads FQDESV (reference sequence). This CDR3 reads CASPQAGEANYGYTF. CDR3 in DNA: TGTGCCAGCCCCCAGGCGGGGGAGGCTAACTATGGCTACACCTTC. The full variable domain, its missing parts supplied by reference TRBV11-1 and TRBJ1-2, is EAEVAQSPRYKITEKSQAVAFWCDPISGHATLYWYRQILGQGPELLVQFQDESVVDDSQLPKDRFSAERLKGVDSTLKIQPAELGDSAMYLCASPQAGEANYGYTFGSGTRLTVV.

In this sample, this clonotype turned up a few times. The chain carries TRBV11-2 and TRBJ1-4, with a tentative D call TRBD1 (6 bases). This CDR3 has 18 residues. Germline V gives CDR1 SGHAT, CDR2 FQNNGV. V shed 1 base and J shed 0 bases, with 15 bases lying between them. CDR3 amino acids: CASSLAPITGTTNEKLFF. Here the CDR3 DNA reads TGTGCCAGCAGCTTAGCACCAATCACAGGGACAACTAATGAAAAACTGTTTTTT.